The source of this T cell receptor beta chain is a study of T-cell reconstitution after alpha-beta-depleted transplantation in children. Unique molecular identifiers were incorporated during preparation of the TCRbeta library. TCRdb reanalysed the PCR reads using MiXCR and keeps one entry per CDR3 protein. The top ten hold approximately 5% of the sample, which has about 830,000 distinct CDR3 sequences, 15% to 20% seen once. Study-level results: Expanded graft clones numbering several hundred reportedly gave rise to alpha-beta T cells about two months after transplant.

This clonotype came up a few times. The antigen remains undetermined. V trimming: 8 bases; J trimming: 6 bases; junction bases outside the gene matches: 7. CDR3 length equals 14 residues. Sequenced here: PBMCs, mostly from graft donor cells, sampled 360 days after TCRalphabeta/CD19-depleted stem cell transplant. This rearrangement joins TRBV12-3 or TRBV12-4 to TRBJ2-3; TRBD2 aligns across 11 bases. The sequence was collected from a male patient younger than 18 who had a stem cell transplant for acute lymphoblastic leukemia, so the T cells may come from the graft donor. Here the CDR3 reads CASAGLAGSDTQYF. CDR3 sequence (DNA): TGTGCCAGCGCCGGACTAGCGGGCTCGGATACGCAGTATTTT.